Each of the 2 T cell receptor beta chains below was sequenced from the same sample in a study of vaccination and CD4 T cells after COVID-19. The assay that was used to sequence DNA from cultured CD4+ T cells was the Oncomine TCR Beta short-read assay. TCRdb analysed the PCR reads with MiXCR anew, one entry per CDR3 protein. This sample has about 5,400 distinct CDR3 sequences, with approximately 62% found just once. Treatment noted: roughly ten-day PBMC culture with coronavirus spike peptide pools or control peptides (ViraFEST assay). The collection of CD4+ T cells from the unexposed donor took place before the COVID-19 pandemic (2011-2018). No antigen has been identified for these receptors. The specimen was CD4+ T cells from blood, cultured in vitro. The receptor set was obtained from a human donor in good health.

This clonotype was seen once. The chain carries TRBV20-1 and TRBJ2-7; D gene ambiguous. CDR1 DFQATT and CDR2 SNEGSKA come from the germline V gene (reference sequence). V lost 1 base to trimming and J lost 5 bases, with 15 bases between them. The CDR3 is 14 amino acids. The CDR3 sequence is CSARGVRDHDEQYF. The CDR3 DNA follows: TGCAGTGCTAGAGGGGTAAGGGATCATGACGAGCAGTACTTC.

The rearrangement uses TRBV6-1 and TRBJ1-1; D gene unclear. The V gene's germline CDR1 is MNHNS and CDR2 SASEGT. Trimming took off 0 bases at V and 3 bases at J, with 20 bases between the two ends. CDR3 size: 18 residues. CDR3 DNA: TGTGCCAGCAGTGAAGCGCTTCGGGCGGCGGTCGGGGACACTGAAGCTTTCTTT. Its translation: CASSEALRAAVGDTEAFF.